Here is one T cell receptor (beta chain) with its context. These data belong to a study of blood T cell repertoires in COVID-19. Clones were read by immunoSEQ multiplex PCR, and TCRdb kept only the in-frame ones, dropping some. This sample has 250,000 to 350,000 clones, with approximately 90% found just once. Input material: peripheral blood. The sequence was collected from a woman aged 60-70 years with acute or convalescent COVID-19.

The CDR3 here is CASCGLLSNQPQHF. CDR3 nucleotides: TGTGCCAGCTGCGGTCTCCTTAGCAATCAGCCCCAGCATTTT. This chain connects TRBV19 to TRBJ1-5; D is undetermined. The CDR3 length is 14 residues. The germline CDR1 and CDR2 sequences are LNHDA and SQIVND (reference sequence). Trimming left V 9 bases short and J 0 bases short, with 12 bases between.